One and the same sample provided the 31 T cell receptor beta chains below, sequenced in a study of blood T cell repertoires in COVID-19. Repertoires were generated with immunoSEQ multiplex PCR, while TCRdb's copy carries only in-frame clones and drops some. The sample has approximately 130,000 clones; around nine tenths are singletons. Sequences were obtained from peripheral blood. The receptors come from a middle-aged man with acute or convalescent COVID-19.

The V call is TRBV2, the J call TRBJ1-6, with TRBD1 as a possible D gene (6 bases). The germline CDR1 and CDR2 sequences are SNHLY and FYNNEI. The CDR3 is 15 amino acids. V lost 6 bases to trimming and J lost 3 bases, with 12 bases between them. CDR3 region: CASSGYRVYNSPLHF. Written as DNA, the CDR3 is TGTGCCAGCAGCGGGTACAGGGTCTATAATTCACCCCTCCACTTT.

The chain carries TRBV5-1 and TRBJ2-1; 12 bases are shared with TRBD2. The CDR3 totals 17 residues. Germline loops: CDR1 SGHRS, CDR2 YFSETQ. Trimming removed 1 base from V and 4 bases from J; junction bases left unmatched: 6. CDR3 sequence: CASSLFSSGREYNEQFF. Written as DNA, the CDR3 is TGCGCCAGCAGCTTGTTCTCTAGCGGGAGGGAATACAATGAGCAGTTCTTC.

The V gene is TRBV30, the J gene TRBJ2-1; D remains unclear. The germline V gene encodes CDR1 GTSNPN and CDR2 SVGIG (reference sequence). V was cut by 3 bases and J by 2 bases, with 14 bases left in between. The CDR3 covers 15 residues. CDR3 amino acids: CAWSRLAATYNEQFF. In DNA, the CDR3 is TGTGCCTGGAGCCGCCTGGCGGCAACCTACAATGAGCAGTTCTTC.

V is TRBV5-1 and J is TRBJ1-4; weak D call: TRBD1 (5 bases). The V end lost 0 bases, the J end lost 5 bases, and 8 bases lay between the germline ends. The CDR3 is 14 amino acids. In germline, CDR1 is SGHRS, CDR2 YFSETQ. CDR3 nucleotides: TGCGCCAGCAGCTTGGCCGACAGAAATGAAAAACTGTTTTTT. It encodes CASSLADRNEKLFF.

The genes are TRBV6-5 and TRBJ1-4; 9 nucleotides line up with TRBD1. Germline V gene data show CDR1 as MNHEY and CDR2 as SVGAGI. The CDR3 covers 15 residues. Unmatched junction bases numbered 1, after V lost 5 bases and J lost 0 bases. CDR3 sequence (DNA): TGTGCCAGCAGTAGGGACAGGGCAACTAATGAAAAACTGTTTTTT. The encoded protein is CASSRDRATNEKLFF.

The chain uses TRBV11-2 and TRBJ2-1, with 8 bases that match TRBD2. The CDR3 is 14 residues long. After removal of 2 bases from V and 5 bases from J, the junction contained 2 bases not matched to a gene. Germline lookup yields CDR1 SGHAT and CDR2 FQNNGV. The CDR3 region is CASSLTGGNNEQFF. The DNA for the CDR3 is TGTGCCAGCAGCTTAACGGGAGGGAACAATGAGCAGTTCTTC.

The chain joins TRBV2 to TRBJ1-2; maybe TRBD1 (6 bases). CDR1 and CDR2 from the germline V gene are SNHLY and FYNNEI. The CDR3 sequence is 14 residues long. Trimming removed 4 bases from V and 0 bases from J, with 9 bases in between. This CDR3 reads CASSGQAANYGYTF. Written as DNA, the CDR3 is TGTGCCAGCAGTGGACAGGCCGCTAACTATGGCTACACCTTC.

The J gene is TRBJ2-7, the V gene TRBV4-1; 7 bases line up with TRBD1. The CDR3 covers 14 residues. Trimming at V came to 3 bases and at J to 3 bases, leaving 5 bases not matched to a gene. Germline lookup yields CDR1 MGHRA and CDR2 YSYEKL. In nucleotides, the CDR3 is TGCGCCAGCAGCCATGGGACAGCCCTCTACGAGCAGTACTTC. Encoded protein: CASSHGTALYEQYF.

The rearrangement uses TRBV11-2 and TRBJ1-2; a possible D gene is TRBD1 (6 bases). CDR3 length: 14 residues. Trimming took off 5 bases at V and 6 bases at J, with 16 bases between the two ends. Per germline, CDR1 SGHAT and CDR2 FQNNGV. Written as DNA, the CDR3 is TGTGCCAGCAGCCGTACAGGGTTCACGGATGGCTACACCTTC. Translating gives CASSRTGFTDGYTF.

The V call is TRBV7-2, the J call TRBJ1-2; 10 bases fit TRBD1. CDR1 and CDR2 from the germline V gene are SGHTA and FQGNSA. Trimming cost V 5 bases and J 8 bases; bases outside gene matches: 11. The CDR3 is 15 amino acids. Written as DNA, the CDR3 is TGTGCCAGCAGCCACCCAGACAGGGGGCCGAGAGGCTACACCTTC. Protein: CASSHPDRGPRGYTF. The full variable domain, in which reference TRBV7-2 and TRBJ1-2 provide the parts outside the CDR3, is GAGVSQSPSNKVTEKGKDVELRCDPISGHTALYWYRQSLGQGLEFLIYFQGNSAPDKSGLPSDRFSAERTGGSVSTLTIQRTQQEDSAVYLCASSHPDRGPRGYTFGSGTRLTVV.

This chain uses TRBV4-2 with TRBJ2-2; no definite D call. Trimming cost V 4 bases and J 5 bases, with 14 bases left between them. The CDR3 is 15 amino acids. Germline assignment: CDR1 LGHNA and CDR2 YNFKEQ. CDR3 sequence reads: CASSPQIIVTGELFF. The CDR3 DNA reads TGTGCCAGCAGCCCCCAGATAATTGTAACCGGGGAGCTGTTTTTT.

The CDR3 is CASEAAVNTGELFF. CDR3 in DNA: TGTGCCAGTGAGGCGGCAGTGAACACCGGGGAGCTGTTTTTT. The chain has TRBV19 and TRBJ2-2; D is uncertain. V was cut by 8 bases and J by 1 base, with 11 bases left in between. The CDR3 loop spans 14 amino acids. The V gene's germline CDR1 is LNHDA and CDR2 SQIVND (reference sequence).

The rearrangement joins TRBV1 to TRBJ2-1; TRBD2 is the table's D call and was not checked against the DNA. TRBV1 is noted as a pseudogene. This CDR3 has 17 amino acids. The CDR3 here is CTSSLNRGVAGPNEQFF. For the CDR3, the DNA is TGCACCAGCAGCCTAAACAGGGGAGTAGCGGGACCAAATGAGCAGTTCTTC.

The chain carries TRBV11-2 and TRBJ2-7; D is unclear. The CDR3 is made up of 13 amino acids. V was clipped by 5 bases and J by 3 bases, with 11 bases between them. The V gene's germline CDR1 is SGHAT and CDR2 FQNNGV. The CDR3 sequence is CASSIAELYEQYF. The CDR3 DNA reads TGTGCCAGCAGCATTGCGGAGCTCTACGAGCAGTACTTC.

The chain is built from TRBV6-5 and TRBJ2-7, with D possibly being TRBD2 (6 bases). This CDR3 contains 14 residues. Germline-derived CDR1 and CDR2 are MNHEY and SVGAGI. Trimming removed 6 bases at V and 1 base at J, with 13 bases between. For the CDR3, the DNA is TGTGCCAGCAGACGGGGACTTTCATCCTACGAGCAGTACTTC. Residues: CASRRGLSSYEQYF.

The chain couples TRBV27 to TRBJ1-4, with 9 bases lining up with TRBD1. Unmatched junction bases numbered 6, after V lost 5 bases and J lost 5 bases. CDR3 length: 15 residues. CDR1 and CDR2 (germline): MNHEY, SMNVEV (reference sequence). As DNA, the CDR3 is TGTGCCAGCAGTAAAAACGACAGGGGGAATGAAAAACTGTTTTTT. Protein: CASSKNDRGNEKLFF.

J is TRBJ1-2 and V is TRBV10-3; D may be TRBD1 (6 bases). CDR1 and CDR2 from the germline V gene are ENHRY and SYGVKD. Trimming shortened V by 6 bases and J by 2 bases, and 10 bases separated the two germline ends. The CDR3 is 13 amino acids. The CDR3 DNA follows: TGTGCCATCAGAGAGGGGGAGAACTATGGCTACACCTTC. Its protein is CAIREGENYGYTF.

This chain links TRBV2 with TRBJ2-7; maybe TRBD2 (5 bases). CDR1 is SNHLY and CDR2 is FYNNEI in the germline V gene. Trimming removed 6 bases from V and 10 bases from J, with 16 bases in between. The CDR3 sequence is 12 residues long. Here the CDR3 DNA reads TGTGCCAGCAGGAGGGATTCAGTGGATCAGTACTTC. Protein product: CASRRDSVDQYF.

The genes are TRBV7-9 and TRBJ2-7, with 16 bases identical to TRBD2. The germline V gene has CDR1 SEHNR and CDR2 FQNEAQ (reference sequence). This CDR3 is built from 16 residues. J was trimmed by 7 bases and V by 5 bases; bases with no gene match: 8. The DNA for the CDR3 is TGTGCCAGCAGCCCAGGGACTAGCGGGAGGGCCGGGGAGCAGTACTTC. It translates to CASSPGTSGRAGEQYF. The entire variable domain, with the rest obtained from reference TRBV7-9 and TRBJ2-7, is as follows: DTGVSQNPRHKITKRGQNVTFRCDPISEHNRLYWYRQTLGQGPEFLTYFQNEAQLEKSRLLSDRFSAERPKGSFSTLEIQRTEQGDSAMYLCASSPGTSGRAGEQYFGPGTRLTVT.

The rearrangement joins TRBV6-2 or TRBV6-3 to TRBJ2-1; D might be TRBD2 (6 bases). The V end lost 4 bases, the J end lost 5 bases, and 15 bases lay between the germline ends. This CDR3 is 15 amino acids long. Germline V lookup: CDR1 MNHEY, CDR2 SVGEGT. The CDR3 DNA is TGTGCCAGCAGTTTTGGAGGGGCTGGCAACAATGAGCAGTTCTTC. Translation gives CASSFGGAGNNEQFF.

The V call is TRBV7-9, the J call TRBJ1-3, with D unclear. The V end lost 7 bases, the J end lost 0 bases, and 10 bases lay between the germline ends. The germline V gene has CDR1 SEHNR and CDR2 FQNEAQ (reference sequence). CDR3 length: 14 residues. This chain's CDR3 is CASTNPNSGNTIYF. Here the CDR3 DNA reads TGTGCCAGCACGAACCCTAACTCTGGAAACACCATATATTTT.

The CDR3 here is CASSLRDSLFYEQYF. CDR3 coding DNA: TGTGCCAGTAGTCTCCGGGACTCCCTCTTCTACGAGCAGTACTTC. This chain connects TRBV19 to TRBJ2-7, with D perhaps TRBD2 (6 bases). Germline V gene data show CDR1 as LNHDA and CDR2 as SQIVND (reference sequence). This CDR3 comprises 15 residues. The V gene lost 5 bases and the J gene lost 3 bases, with 17 bases spanning the gap.

CDR3 residues: CASSLSQGDRVNQPQHF. CDR3 sequence (DNA): TGTGCCAGCAGTTTATCACAAGGGGACAGGGTAAATCAGCCCCAGCATTTT. The rearrangement joins TRBV27 to TRBJ1-5, with TRBD1 identical over 9 bases. CDR3 size: 17 residues. The germline V gene encodes CDR1 MNHEY and CDR2 SMNVEV (reference sequence). V shed 0 bases, J shed 4 bases, and the junction held 7 bases outside the gene matches.

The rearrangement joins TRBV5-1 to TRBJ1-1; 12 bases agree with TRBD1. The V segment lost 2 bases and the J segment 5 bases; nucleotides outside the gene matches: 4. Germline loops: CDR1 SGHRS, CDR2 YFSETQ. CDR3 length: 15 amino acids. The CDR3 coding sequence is TGCGCCAGCAGCTTAGGGACAGGGGGCTTGACTGAAGCTTTCTTT. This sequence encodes CASSLGTGGLTEAFF.

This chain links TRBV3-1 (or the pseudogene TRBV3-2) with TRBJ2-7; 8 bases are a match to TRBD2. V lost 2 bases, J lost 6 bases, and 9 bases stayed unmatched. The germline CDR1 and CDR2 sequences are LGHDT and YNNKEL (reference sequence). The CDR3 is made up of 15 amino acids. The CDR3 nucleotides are TGTGCCAGCAGCCAAACCGGGGCGGGAGGAAGCGAGCAGTACTTC. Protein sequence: CASSQTGAGGSEQYF.

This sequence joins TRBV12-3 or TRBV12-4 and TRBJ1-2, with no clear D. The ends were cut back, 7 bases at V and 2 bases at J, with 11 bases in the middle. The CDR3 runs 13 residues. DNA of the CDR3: TGTGCCAGCAAATCAGCAGGAAACTATGGCTACACCTTC. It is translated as CASKSAGNYGYTF.

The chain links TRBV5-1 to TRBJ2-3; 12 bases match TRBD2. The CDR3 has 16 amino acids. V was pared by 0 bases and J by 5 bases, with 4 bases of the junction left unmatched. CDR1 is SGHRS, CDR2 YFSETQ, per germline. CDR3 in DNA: TGCGCCAGCAGCTTGGGACTAGCGGGAGTAATAGATACGCAGTATTTT. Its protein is CASSLGLAGVIDTQYF.

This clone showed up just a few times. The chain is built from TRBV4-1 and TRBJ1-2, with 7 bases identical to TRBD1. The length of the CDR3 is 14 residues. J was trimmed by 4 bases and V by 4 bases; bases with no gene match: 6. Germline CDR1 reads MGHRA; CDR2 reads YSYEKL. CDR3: CASSPTDRLYGYTF. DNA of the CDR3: TGCGCCAGCAGCCCAACGGACAGGCTCTATGGCTACACCTTC.

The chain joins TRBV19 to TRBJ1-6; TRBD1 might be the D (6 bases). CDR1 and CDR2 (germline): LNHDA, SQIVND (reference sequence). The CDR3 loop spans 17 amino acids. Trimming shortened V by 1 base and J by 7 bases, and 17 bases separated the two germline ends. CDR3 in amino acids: CASSIVLPDSRNSPLHF. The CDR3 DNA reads TGTGCCAGTAGTATAGTGCTCCCGGACAGTCGGAATTCACCCCTCCACTTT. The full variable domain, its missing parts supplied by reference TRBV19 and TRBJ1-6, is DGGITQSPKYLFRKEGQNVTLSCEQNLNHDAMYWYRQDPGQGLRLIYYSQIVNDFQKGDIAEGYSVSREKKESFPLTVTSAQKNPTAFYLCASSIVLPDSRNSPLHFGNGTRLTVT.

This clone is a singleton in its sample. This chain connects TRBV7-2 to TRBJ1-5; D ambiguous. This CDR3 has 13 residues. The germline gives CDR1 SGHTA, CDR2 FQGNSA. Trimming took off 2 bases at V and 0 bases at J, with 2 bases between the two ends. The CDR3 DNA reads TGTGCCAGCAGCTTACTTAGCAATCAGCCCCAGCATTTT. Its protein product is CASSLLSNQPQHF.

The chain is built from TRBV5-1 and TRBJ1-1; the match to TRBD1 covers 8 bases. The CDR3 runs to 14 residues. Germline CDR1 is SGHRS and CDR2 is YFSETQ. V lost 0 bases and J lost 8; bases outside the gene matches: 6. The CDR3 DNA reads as TGCGCCAGCAGCTTGGCCCGGCAGGGGGCGGAAGCTTTCTTT. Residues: CASSLARQGAEAFF.